This T cell receptor beta chain was identified during a study of blood T cell dynamics during melanoma immunotherapy (dated by TCRdb to the early 2020s). In terms of the full investigation: All patients had metastatic melanoma and were given first-line pembrolizumab or nivolumab plus ipilimumab as standard of care in the United Kingdom. To identify early correlates of response, the study profiled peripheral T cell receptor repertoires in patients with metastatic melanoma before and after one cycle of checkpoint inhibitor therapy. A training cohort was formed from consecutive patients, and a further independent group of patients from the same centre was pooled into an external validation set. Broader findings and caveats from the paper: The relatively small sample size was acknowledged as a potential limitation on generalization of the results. A bifurcated reorganization of the PBMC repertoire at W3, with increased clonality or increased diversity, was observed in patients who later achieved disease control, unlike in progressors. The study could not determine whether the T cell clones driving repertoire changes were melanoma-specific or reflected general immune activation.

Every bulk PBMC sample was loaded with the same fixed amount of approximately 0.35 ug of DNA. Following the manufacturer instructions, the immunoSEQ TCRb Assay kit was used to amplify TCR beta CDR3 sequences from genomic DNA. The KAPA Library Quantification Kit for Illumina platforms was used to quantify the pooled libraries by qPCR. Sequencing of the pooled libraries was done on an Illumina NextSeq 500, with clustering at 0.6-1.1 pM. The source study handled its data this way. The TCR data were analyzed using immunoSEQ ANALYZER and the R LymphoSeq package. A rearrangement efficiency score was calculated as productive divided by the sum of productive and non-productive CDR3 sequences. Within each patient, timepoints were compared pairwise for clonality, measured with the Gini coefficient, and for diversity, measured with the Renyi index at alpha=1. In LymphoSeq, clonal relatedness was computed with an edit distance of 3 and repertoire similarity was computed with the Bhattacharyya coefficient. To classify response, a linear discriminant analysis based on week-3 changes in clonality and diversity was built using the R MASS and caret packages. The clones in this table, taken by TCRdb from immuneACCESS, are in-frame only. Not every clone is retained; where verified, under half of the shortfall comes from an unresolved V gene, and the cause of the rest is unknown. V and J calls and clone size are as listed in that table; D and trimming were resolved from the DNA. In this sample the table shows about 13,000 clones, 86% of which occur a single time. The biggest ten clones account for just under 4.5% of the sample.

This sample's time point label indicates: pre-treatment baseline. Blood samples were collected before treatment (T0) and at week 3 (W3), after the first cycle of checkpoint blockade. Except for two patients with rapid clinical progression, response was assessed 12 weeks after the first infusion by RECIST 1.1; disease control meant complete response, partial response or stable disease. Any patient who had received prior systemic cancer treatment, was on concomitant immunosuppressant therapy or had synchronous other active malignancies was excluded. Bulk PBMC and plasma cell-free DNA were both sequenced for TCR beta so that circulating cells and T cell turnover could be tracked. Lymphoprep and SepMate tubes were used to isolate PBMC from blood, and red cell lysis was then performed. QIAamp DNA Blood Mini kits were used to extract DNA from PBMC and sorted T cell subsets. Of note for this clone: Its specific antigen is unknown. Nothing much larger sits one base from this clone, and base qualities are not available.

V is cut by 7 bases and J by 10 bases, and the space between the germline ends is 11 bases. The cysteine opens and the phenylalanine closes a CDR3 of 11 amino acids. Only the CDR3 part of the read is kept: 33 bases, read in frame from the first base. The germline V gene encodes CDR1 SGHVS and CDR2 FQNEAQ. Here the sequenced sample was blood, taken from a patient treated with checkpoint blockade. The chain is assembled from TRBV7-8 and TRBJ2-1, with the identity of the D gene unclear. The clonotype comes from a human donor with melanoma. In nucleotide form, the sequence is TGTGCCAGCAAAAAGGGTAGGGAGCAGTTCTTC. Its translation is CASKKGREQFF.